This T cell receptor (beta chain) was retrieved from a study of cytomegalovirus exposure and HLA in healthy donors. The primer mix had 60 Vbeta and 13 Jbeta primers. Only in-frame clones appear in the TCRdb table, and some are missing; sequencing was by immunoSEQ multiplex PCR. The sample has some 130,000 clones. Germline values: CDR1 MDHEN, CDR2 SYDVKM. Trimming pared 4 bases from V and 6 bases from J, leaving 13 bases between. This CDR3 has 14 amino acids. The V and J genes are TRBV28 and TRBJ2-1; D ambiguous. This receptor was obtained from an older woman in good health and CMV-seronegative. The sequenced sample was PBMCs. In nucleotides, the CDR3 is TGTGCCAGCAGTTCCCCGGGTCGGGTCAATGAGCAGTTCTTC. It specifies CASSSPGRVNEQFF. The whole variable domain, filled in from reference TRBV28 and TRBJ2-1, reads DVKVTQSSRYLVKRTGEKVFLECVQDMDHENMFWYRQDPGLGLRLIYFSYDVKMKEKGDIPEGYSVSREKKERFSLILESASTNQTSMYLCASSSPGRVNEQFFGPGTRLTVL.